Only a few counts were recorded for the clone carrying this T cell receptor beta chain. Its antigen is as yet unknown. This sample was included in a study of shared clonotypes between healthy human individuals. Study findings and constraints: The genetic and exposure-history diversity represented was limited by few donors. How much donors shared clonotypes was expected to be affected by sequencing depth. The rarefaction results pointed to incomplete sorted-subset sequencing despite large depth.

Germline loops: CDR1 SGHRS, CDR2 YFSETQ. CDR3 length: 16 amino acids. The V end was cut by 0 bases, the J end by 0 bases, with 11 bases between. TCRdb's table, derived via immunoSEQ multiplex PCR, lists solely in-frame clones and lacks some. The sample consists of about 960,000 clones, about 80% of them appearing once. Splitting the CD4+ cells yielded a CD45RA+ naive subset and a CD45RA-negative memory subset. Sequencing was carried out using memory CD4+ T cells sorted from blood. Subset denoted: CD45RA-negative fraction. The chain recombines TRBV5-1 with TRBJ2-3; D may match TRBD1 or TRBD2 (5 bases each). The TCR originated in a man aged 18 to 35 in good health. The CDR3 coding sequence is TGCGCCAGCAGCTTGGGACGGGGCCCTAGCACAGATACGCAGTATTTT. This sequence encodes CASSLGRGPSTDTQYF.